The 19 T cell receptor beta chains reported below all come from one sample, sequenced in a study of T cells in Graves' hyperthyroidism and ophthalmopathy. Amplification of TCR beta CDR3 regions used RNA as the template. TCR CDR3 underwent first-round RT-PCR with the HTBI primer set. TCRdb re-called the multiplex PCR reads through MiXCR, storing one row per CDR3 protein. The sample carries 350,000 to 400,000 distinct CDR3 sequences, 15% to 20% recorded once. The sequencing input was blood. All receptors derive from a woman in her late teens or twenties with Graves' hyperthyroidism.

This clonotype was recorded many times. The chain has TRBV12-3 or TRBV12-4 and TRBJ1-2, with 7 bases lining up with TRBD1. V lost 6 bases to trimming and J lost 8 bases; unmatched junction nucleotides: 21. This CDR3 has 17 residues. The CDR3 DNA sequence: TGTGCCAGCAGCAGCTGGAAACTGACAGGGACCCGCTTGGGCTACACCTTC. This sequence encodes CASSSWKLTGTRLGYTF.

This clonotype occurred many times. The chain has TRBV5-1 and TRBJ2-5, with TRBD2 matching 12 bases. Germline lookup yields CDR1 SGHRS and CDR2 YFSETQ. This CDR3 contains 16 residues. The V and J ends lost 4 bases and 0 bases, in that order; junction bases with no gene match: 4. The CDR3 spells CASSPGLAGYQETQYF. The CDR3 DNA is TGCGCCAGCAGCCCGGGACTAGCGGGCTACCAAGAGACCCAGTACTTC.

This clonotype was counted at least ten times. The chain joins TRBV12-3 or TRBV12-4 to TRBJ1-1; TRBD1 might be the D (5 bases). The CDR3 is made up of 15 amino acids. The ends were cut back, 5 bases at V and 3 bases at J, with 16 bases in the middle. CDR3 sequence (DNA): TGTGCCAGCAGTCCCCGGGACGGACGGGACACTGAAGCTTTCTTT. Translating gives CASSPRDGRDTEAFF.

This clonotype was picked up a small number of times. The J gene is TRBJ2-3, the V gene TRBV24-1, with D perhaps matching TRBD2 (7 bases). CDR1 KGHDR and CDR2 SFDVKD come from the germline V gene. V shed 3 bases and J shed 6 bases, with 18 bases lying between them. The CDR3 consists of 16 residues. The CDR3 here is CATSDPNRAGGDTQYF. The DNA of the CDR3 is TGTGCCACCAGTGATCCAAACAGGGCCGGGGGGGATACGCAGTATTTT.

This clonotype was observed many times. The chain links TRBV6-5 to TRBJ1-2; maybe TRBD1 (5 bases). Germline V gives CDR1 MNHEY, CDR2 SVGAGI. V lost 0 bases and J lost 8, with 7 bases in between. The CDR3 contains 12 residues. CDR3 in DNA: TGTGCCAGCAGTTACTCGGGGCGGGGCTACACCTTC. Its translation is CASSYSGRGYTF.

This chain connects TRBV7-2 to TRBJ2-2; weak D call: TRBD1 (6 bases). The V gene's germline CDR1 is SGHTA and CDR2 FQGNSA. The ends were cut back, 2 bases at V and 1 base at J, with 8 bases in the middle. There are 15 residues in the CDR3. CDR3 sequence: CASSLIRGNTGELFF. Here the CDR3 DNA reads TGTGCCAGCAGCTTAATCAGGGGGAACACCGGGGAGCTGTTTTTT. The whole variable domain, filled in from reference TRBV7-2 and TRBJ2-2, reads GAGVSQSPSNKVTEKGKDVELRCDPISGHTALYWYRQSLGQGLEFLIYFQGNSAPDKSGLPSDRFSAERTGGSVSTLTIQRTQQEDSAVYLCASSLIRGNTGELFFGEGSRLTVL.

This clonotype occurred many times. The CDR3 region is CASRDRGVKNIQYF. The CDR3 nucleotides read TGTGCCAGCAGGGACAGGGGGGTAAAAAACATTCAGTACTTC. The genes are TRBV27 and TRBJ2-4, with 10 bases that match TRBD1. Germline V lookup: CDR1 MNHEY, CDR2 SMNVEV (reference sequence). V was pared by 6 bases and J by 4 bases, with 3 bases of the junction left unmatched. CDR3 size: 14 residues.

This clonotype has ten or more counts. This chain connects TRBV27 to TRBJ2-2, with D perhaps matching TRBD1 (5 bases). CDR3 length: 12 amino acids. The germline gives CDR1 MNHEY, CDR2 SMNVEV (reference sequence). Trimming took off 7 bases at V and 6 bases at J, with 9 bases between the two ends. This CDR3 is CASTEGAGELFF. DNA for the CDR3: TGTGCCAGCACTGAAGGGGCCGGGGAGCTGTTTTTT.

Many counts were recorded for this clonotype. The V call is TRBV6-1, the J call TRBJ1-1, with D perhaps matching TRBD1 (6 bases). V shed 7 bases and J shed 5 bases, with 14 bases lying between them. Germline CDR1 MNHNS, CDR2 SASEGT. The CDR3 covers 13 residues. The CDR3 sequence is CASTLTGLTEAFF. The DNA for the CDR3 is TGTGCCAGCACCCTGACAGGATTAACTGAAGCTTTCTTT.

Ten or more counts support this clonotype. The chain uses TRBV6-5 and TRBJ2-6; a weak D match, TRBD1 (5 bases). The CDR3 spans 15 residues. The germline CDR1 and CDR2 sequences are MNHEY and SVGAGI. V was trimmed by 4 bases and J by 0 bases, leaving 7 bases between them. CDR3 region: CASSSTASGANVLTF. CDR3 DNA: TGTGCCAGCAGTTCGACAGCCTCTGGGGCCAACGTCCTGACTTTC.

The chain has TRBV25-1 and TRBJ2-7, with 10 bases fitting TRBD1. CDR1 MGHDK and CDR2 SYGVNS come from the germline V gene. The trim removed 4 bases at V and 0 bases at J, leaving 3 bases unmatched. The CDR3 sequence is 15 residues long. This chain's CDR3 is CASSGTGGVSYEQYF. The DNA for the CDR3 is TGTGCCAGCAGTGGGACAGGGGGGGTCTCCTACGAGCAGTACTTC.

This clonotype was observed a handful of times. The CDR3 region has the DNA TGTGCCAGCAGCTTAACGGGCATCTCTGGAAACACCATATATTTT. Its translation: CASSLTGISGNTIYF. The chain has TRBV7-3 and TRBJ1-3; D unclear. The germline V gene has CDR1 SGHTA and CDR2 FQGTGA. The CDR3 is 15 amino acids. The V end lost 0 bases, the J end lost 0 bases, and 6 bases lay between the germline ends.

This clonotype was recorded only once. Sequence at one end of the junction differs from germline and may be a read error. This rearrangement joins TRBV12-3 or TRBV12-4 to TRBJ1-1; D is unresolved. This CDR3 is built from 14 residues. CDR3 sequence reads: CASSLGGAYTDAFF. The CDR3 bases are TGTGCCAGCAGTTTAGGCGGAGCGTACACTGATGCTTTCTTT.

This clonotype was counted at least ten times. This chain connects TRBV2 to TRBJ1-3; D gene ambiguous. Germline CDR1 reads SNHLY; CDR2 reads FYNNEI. There are 14 residues in the CDR3. With 6 bases removed from V and 4 bases from J, the gap between germline ends came to 13 bases. The CDR3 loop is CASRLEVSGNTIYF. In DNA form, the CDR3 reads TGTGCCAGCAGATTAGAAGTCTCGGGAAACACCATATATTTT.

This clonotype has a handful of counts. This rearrangement joins TRBV3-1 to TRBJ1-1, with a tentative D call TRBD1 (6 bases). In germline, CDR1 is LGHDT, CDR2 YNNKEL (reference sequence). Trimming left V 4 bases short and J 1 base short, with 16 bases between. The CDR3 sequence is 16 residues long. DNA for the CDR3: TGTGCCAGCAGCCCCCCCGGGGGGACAAGGAACACTGAAGCTTTCTTT. This encodes CASSPPGGTRNTEAFF.

V usage is TRBV11-2 and J usage is TRBJ1-3; a possible D gene is TRBD1 (6 bases). Germline loops: CDR1 SGHAT, CDR2 FQNNGV. The CDR3 contains 15 residues. V was trimmed by 5 bases and J by 0 bases, leaving 11 bases between them. In DNA form, the CDR3 reads TGTGCCAGCAGCGACCGGGGGCACTCTGGAAACACCATATATTTT. Protein product: CASSDRGHSGNTIYF.

This clonotype came up many times. The genes are TRBV28 and TRBJ2-7, with D hard to call. Trimming took 6 bases from V and 4 from J, leaving 13 bases between them. Germline assignment: CDR1 MDHEN and CDR2 SYDVKM. The CDR3 spans 13 residues. CDR3 sequence reads: CASSSPIVYEQYF. The CDR3, as DNA: TGTGCCAGCAGCTCCCCGATCGTTTACGAGCAGTACTTC. Full variable domain (missing parts from reference TRBV28 and TRBJ2-7): DVKVTQSSRYLVKRTGEKVFLECVQDMDHENMFWYRQDPGLGLRLIYFSYDVKMKEKGDIPEGYSVSREKKERFSLILESASTNQTSMYLCASSSPIVYEQYFGPGTRLTVT.

This clonotype was seen ten or more times. The chain recombines TRBV11-2 with TRBJ2-5; the D gene is possibly TRBD2 (6 bases). V was cut by 2 bases and J by 6 bases, with 22 bases left in between. The CDR3 spans 17 residues. CDR1 is SGHAT and CDR2 is FQNNGV in the germline V gene. The CDR3: CASSLNRPVRAGKTQYF. The CDR3 region has the DNA TGTGCCAGCAGCTTAAATCGTCCGGTACGGGCGGGGAAGACCCAGTACTTC.

The sample holds many counts of this clonotype. The chain combines TRBV12-3 or TRBV12-4 with TRBJ2-5, with 14 bases fitting TRBD2. The V segment lost 5 bases and the J segment 4 bases; nucleotides outside the gene matches: 12. The CDR3 consists of 18 residues. CDR3 DNA: TGTGCCAGCAGTCCGGGACTAGCGGGGGTCCTCCCGGCAGAGACCCAGTACTTC. It yields the protein CASSPGLAGVLPAETQYF.